This TCR beta chain came from a study of T cells in Graves' hyperthyroidism and ophthalmopathy. General observations from the study: Within blood appeared most thyroid clonotypes that had expanded above 0.001.

RNA transcripts served as the template for amplifying TCR beta CDR3 regions. The TCR CDR3 was amplified in a first-round RT-PCR using the HTBI primer set. TCRdb re-called the multiplex PCR reads with MiXCR, one entry per CDR3 protein. The sample comprises 350,000 or so distinct CDR3 sequences, around 18% of which are singletons, and roughly a sixth rests with the top ten. CDR3 size: 14 residues. Germline V lookup: CDR1 SNHLY, CDR2 FYNNEI. V gave up 1 base and J gave up 4 bases, with 7 bases separating them. Many counts were recorded for this clonotype. Antigen: not known. Fresh peripheral blood, about 9.9 ml, yielded the PBMCs.

V and J are TRBV2 and TRBJ2-2; D unclear. The receptor comes from a woman aged 40 to 50 with Graves' ophthalmopathy. The sequenced sample consisted of blood. The CDR3 reads CASSEVRVTGELFF. The CDR3 nucleotides are TGTGCCAGCAGTGAAGTAAGGGTCACCGGGGAGCTGTTTTTT.